Following are 18 T cell receptor beta chains from one sample sequenced in a study of beta chain features in type 1 diabetes. Of the isolated RNA, all was reverse transcribed, and so the sequenced material was expressed TCRB transcripts. The assay was immunoSEQ multiplex PCR, and TCRdb's table has in-frame clones only and misses some. Here the sample spans about 340,000 clones, 8% being singletons. Input material: central memory CD4+ T cells from blood. The receptors stem from a woman aged 18-29 years in good health.

In its sample, this clone was seen a few times. This chain links TRBV28 with TRBJ2-1, with a weak D call TRBD2 (6 bases). The V and J ends lost 7 bases and 12 bases respectively, with 22 bases between them. Germline CDR1 reads MDHEN; CDR2 reads SYDVKM. The length of the CDR3 is 14 residues. The CDR3 protein is CASTETSYRNVQFF. CDR3 nucleotide sequence: TGTGCCAGCACCGAGACTAGTTACCGGAACGTGCAGTTCTTC. The whole variable domain, filled in from reference TRBV28 and TRBJ2-1, reads DVKVTQSSRYLVKRTGEKVFLECVQDMDHENMFWYRQDPGLGLRLIYFSYDVKMKEKGDIPEGYSVSREKKERFSLILESASTNQTSMYLCASTETSYRNVQFFGPGTRLTVL.

This clone has more than one count but fewer than ten. This rearrangement joins TRBV6-5 to TRBJ1-2, with 8 bases identical to TRBD1. V was pared by 0 bases and J by 8 bases, with 5 bases of the junction left unmatched. This CDR3 is 14 amino acids long. CDR1 MNHEY and CDR2 SVGAGI come from the germline V gene. Written as DNA, the CDR3 is TGTGCCAGCAGTTACTCGGACAGGGCCAGGGGCTACACCTTC. This codes for CASSYSDRARGYTF.

This chain links TRBV19 with TRBJ2-2; perhaps TRBD2 as D (6 bases). Germline CDR1 LNHDA, CDR2 SQIVND (reference sequence). The length of the CDR3 is 14 residues. Trimming removed 6 bases from V and 3 bases from J, with 11 bases in between. CDR3 bases: TGTGCCAGTAGCTCCGGGACTCACACCGGGGAGCTGTTTTTT. It yields the protein CASSSGTHTGELFF.

In this sample, this clone turned up a few times. A much larger clone differs from this one at a single base, so this may be a read error. Given the absence of the conserved phenylalanine or tryptophan at the CDR3 end, a read error is likely. The V call is TRBV14, the J call TRBJ1-1; D may be TRBD1 (5 bases). V was shortened by 0 bases and J by 4 bases, with 9 bases between the two germline ends. This CDR3 spans 14 amino acids. Germline V gene sequence: CDR1 SGHDN, CDR2 FVKESK. CDR3 region: CASSQDMGTTEAFL. CDR3 in DNA: TGTGCCAGCAGCCAAGACATGGGGACCACTGAAGCTTTCCTT.

The gene calls are TRBV15 and TRBJ2-2, with 8 bases that match TRBD2. This CDR3 contains 17 residues. From germline, CDR1 is LNHNV and CDR2 YYDKDF (reference sequence). V lost 3 bases to trimming and J lost 1 base; unmatched junction nucleotides: 7. The DNA for the CDR3 is TGTGCCACCAGCAGGAGGTTAAGCGGGGGGAACACCGGGGAGCTGTTTTTT. Its protein is CATSRRLSGGNTGELFF.

J is TRBJ2-4 and V is TRBV10-3; no reliable D call. Trimming stripped 3 bases from V and 1 base from J, with 7 bases between. Germline CDR1 ENHRY, CDR2 SYGVKD. The CDR3 spans 14 residues. The CDR3: CAISEGNAKNIQYF. CDR3 coding DNA: TGTGCCATCAGTGAAGGGAACGCCAAAAACATTCAGTACTTC.

In its sample, this clone was seen a few times. This chain joins TRBV28 and TRBJ2-7, with 7 positions matching TRBD2. The CDR3 loop spans 15 amino acids. V shed 4 bases and J 2 bases; nucleotides not matched to a gene: 8. Germline V lookup: CDR1 MDHEN, CDR2 SYDVKM. DNA for the CDR3: TGTGCCAGCAGTTCATCCGCGGGAGACGCCTACGAGCAGTACTTC. Protein sequence: CASSSSAGDAYEQYF. The whole variable domain, remainder taken from reference TRBV28 and TRBJ2-7, is DVKVTQSSRYLVKRTGEKVFLECVQDMDHENMFWYRQDPGLGLRLIYFSYDVKMKEKGDIPEGYSVSREKKERFSLILESASTNQTSMYLCASSSSAGDAYEQYFGPGTRLTVT.

This clone occurred a few times. The rearrangement joins TRBV4-3 to TRBJ1-2; D uncertain. The CDR3 contains 17 residues. Trimming cost V 6 bases and J 6 bases, with 26 bases left between them. Germline loops: CDR1 LGHNA, CDR2 YSLEER. The CDR3 sequence is CASSPSQLTLRWNGYTF. CDR3 sequence (DNA): TGCGCCAGCAGTCCTAGCCAGTTGACGCTTAGATGGAATGGCTACACCTTC.

CDR3 sequence (DNA): TGTGCCAGCAGCTTAGATATGGGACAGACGGCCTATGGCTACACCTTC. It codes for CASSLDMGQTAYGYTF. The chain has TRBV7-2 and TRBJ1-2, with TRBD1 matching 7 bases. Unmatched junction bases numbered 9, after V lost 1 base and J lost 4 bases. Germline V lookup: CDR1 SGHTA, CDR2 FQGNSA. The CDR3 is 16 amino acids. Full variable domain (outside the CDR3, taken from reference TRBV7-2 and TRBJ1-2): GAGVSQSPSNKVTEKGKDVELRCDPISGHTALYWYRQSLGQGLEFLIYFQGNSAPDKSGLPSDRFSAERTGGSVSTLTIQRTQQEDSAVYLCASSLDMGQTAYGYTFGSGTRLTVV.

A remark on this clone: A read error may explain this, as a much larger clone is one base away. The chain employs TRBV6-6 and TRBJ2-5; no definite D call. Per the germline V gene, CDR1 is MNHNY and CDR2 is SVGAGI (reference sequence). The V and J ends lost 1 base and 0 bases respectively, with 0 bases between them. The CDR3 sequence is 12 residues long. The DNA for the CDR3 is TGTGCCAGCAGTTACTACCAAGAGACCCAGTACTTC. Translated: CASSYYQETQYF.

The table lists this clone with a few counts. The rearrangement uses TRBV11-2 and TRBJ2-1; D is unclear. The CDR3 has 14 amino acids. V gave up 2 bases and J gave up 5 bases, with 10 bases separating them. Germline values: CDR1 SGHAT, CDR2 FQNNGV. The CDR3 reads CASSLLVRNNEQFF. DNA for the CDR3: TGTGCCAGCAGCTTACTAGTAAGAAACAATGAGCAGTTCTTC.

This clone came up a few times. The rearrangement links TRBV4-2 to TRBJ2-7; the D gene is possibly TRBD2 (5 bases). V was pared by 4 bases and J by 6 bases, with 19 bases between. Germline values: CDR1 LGHNA, CDR2 YNFKEQ. The length of the CDR3 is 15 residues. The CDR3 DNA reads TGTGCCAGCAGCCTCCAACTAGTCACCCAATCCGAGCAGTACTTC. Translation: CASSLQLVTQSEQYF.

V gene TRBV4-3 combines with J gene TRBJ2-5; a weak D match, TRBD1 (5 bases). CDR1 LGHNA and CDR2 YSLEER come from the germline V gene. Trimming took off 0 bases at V and 2 bases at J, with 13 bases between the two ends. CDR3 length: 16 residues. The CDR3 DNA is TGCGCCAGCAGCCAAGAGTGGGGCAGTAATCAAGAGACCCAGTACTTC. Translating it yields CASSQEWGSNQETQYF.

V usage is TRBV7-2 and J usage is TRBJ2-2; perhaps TRBD2 as D (5 bases). The V and J ends lost 3 bases and 8 bases respectively, with 19 bases between them. The CDR3 contains 16 residues. Germline loops: CDR1 SGHTA, CDR2 FQGNSA. CDR3 sequence: CASSLGVVGAPGELFF. For the CDR3, the DNA is TGTGCCAGCAGCTTGGGCGTAGTGGGAGCTCCAGGGGAGCTGTTTTTT.

This sequence joins TRBV6-6 and TRBJ2-7; no firm D call. From germline, CDR1 is MNHNY and CDR2 SVGAGI (reference sequence). The ends were cut back, 6 bases at V and 3 bases at J, with 9 bases in the middle. The CDR3 has 12 residues. The CDR3, as DNA: TGTGCCAGCAGCACAAACCGCTACGAGCAGTACTTC. It yields the protein CASSTNRYEQYF.

This chain links TRBV7-6 with TRBJ2-5, with TRBD2 matching over 9 bases. The CDR3 contains 21 residues. With V trimmed by 0 bases and J by 5 bases, 22 bases remained unmatched. From germline, CDR1 is SGHVS and CDR2 FNYEAQ. For the CDR3, the DNA is TGTGCCAGCAGCTTAGCACCTCTTAGGAAACTTAGCGGGAGTTATACGGAGACCCAGTACTTC. This sequence encodes CASSLAPLRKLSGSYTETQYF.

The table lists this clone with a few counts. V is TRBV7-9 and J is TRBJ1-2; possible D gene TRBD1, 5 bases. Germline lookup yields CDR1 SEHNR and CDR2 FQNEAQ (reference sequence). V was trimmed by 2 bases and J by 5 bases, leaving 9 bases between them. The CDR3 has 13 amino acids. CDR3 sequence (DNA): TGTGCCAGCAGCTTACCTACAGGTTATGGCTACACCTTC. Translation: CASSLPTGYGYTF. Supplemented by reference TRBV7-9 and TRBJ1-2, the full variable domain reads DTGVSQNPRHKITKRGQNVTFRCDPISEHNRLYWYRQTLGQGPEFLTYFQNEAQLEKSRLLSDRFSAERPKGSFSTLEIQRTEQGDSAMYLCASSLPTGYGYTFGSGTRLTVV.

The chain is built from TRBV5-1 and TRBJ2-7; 7 bases are shared with TRBD1. The V segment lost 5 bases and the J segment 4 bases; nucleotides outside the gene matches: 9. The CDR3 spans 14 residues. The germline gives CDR1 SGHRS, CDR2 YFSETQ. The CDR3 region is CASRQSRDSYEQYF. In DNA, the CDR3 is TGCGCCAGCAGACAGTCCCGGGACAGTTACGAGCAGTACTTC. Full variable domain (remainder filled in from reference TRBV5-1 and TRBJ2-7): KAGVTQTPRYLIKTRGQQVTLSCSPISGHRSVSWYQQTPGQGLQFLFEYFSETQRNKGNFPGRFSGRQFSNSRSEMNVSTLELGDSALYLCASRQSRDSYEQYFGPGTRLTVT.